This T cell receptor beta chain was sequenced in a study of blood T cell repertoires in COVID-19. Across the study: Specimens from acute and convalescent COVID-19 originated in the United States, Italy and Spain. Nucleic acid was either cDNA or gDNA, and it came from T cells, B-cell-depleted T cells, or PBMCs.

The CDR3 extends over 14 amino acids. CDR1 and CDR2 (germline): LNHNV, YYDKDF (reference sequence). Deletions cut 1 base from V and 5 bases from J, with 11 bases between. Assay used: immunoSEQ multiplex PCR; TCRdb lists only in-frame clones, some missing. This table holds roughly 50,000 clones, roughly 80% found once. The source is a woman aged 55-69 years with acute or convalescent COVID-19. The chain recombines TRBV15 with TRBJ1-1; D remains unclear. Sequencing was carried out using peripheral blood. The CDR3 nucleotides are TGTGCCACCAGCAGAGGGGATCCGGGGACTGAAGCTTTCTTT. Translation: CATSRGDPGTEAFF.